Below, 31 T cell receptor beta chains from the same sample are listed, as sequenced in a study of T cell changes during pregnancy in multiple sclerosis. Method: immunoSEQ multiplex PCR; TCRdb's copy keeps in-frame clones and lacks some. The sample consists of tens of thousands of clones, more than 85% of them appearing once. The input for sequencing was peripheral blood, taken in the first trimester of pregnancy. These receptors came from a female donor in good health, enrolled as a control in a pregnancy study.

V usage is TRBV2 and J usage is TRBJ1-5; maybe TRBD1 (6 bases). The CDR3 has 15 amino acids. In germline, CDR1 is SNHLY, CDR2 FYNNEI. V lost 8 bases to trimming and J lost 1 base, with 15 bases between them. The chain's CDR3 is CASSEGGRSNQPQHF. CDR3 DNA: TGTGCCAGCTCCGAAGGGGGTAGGAGCAATCAGCCCCAGCATTTT.

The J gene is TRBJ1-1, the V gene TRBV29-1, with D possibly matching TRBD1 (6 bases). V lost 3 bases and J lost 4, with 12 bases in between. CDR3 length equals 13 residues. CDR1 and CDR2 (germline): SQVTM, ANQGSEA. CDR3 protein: CSVDQDSGTEAFF. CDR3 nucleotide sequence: TGCAGCGTTGACCAGGACAGCGGCACTGAAGCTTTCTTT.

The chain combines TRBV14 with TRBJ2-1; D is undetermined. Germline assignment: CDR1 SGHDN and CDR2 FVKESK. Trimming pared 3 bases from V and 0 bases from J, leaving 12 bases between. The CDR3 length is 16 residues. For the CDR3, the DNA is TGTGCCAGCAGCCATTACCCTTCAGGCTCCTACAATGAGCAGTTCTTC. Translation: CASSHYPSGSYNEQFF.

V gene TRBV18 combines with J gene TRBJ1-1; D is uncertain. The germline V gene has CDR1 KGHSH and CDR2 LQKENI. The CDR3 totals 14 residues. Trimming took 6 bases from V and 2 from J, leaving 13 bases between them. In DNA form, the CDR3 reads TGTGCCAGCTCTGCGGGCGCGGCTAACACTGAAGCTTTCTTT. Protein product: CASSAGAANTEAFF.

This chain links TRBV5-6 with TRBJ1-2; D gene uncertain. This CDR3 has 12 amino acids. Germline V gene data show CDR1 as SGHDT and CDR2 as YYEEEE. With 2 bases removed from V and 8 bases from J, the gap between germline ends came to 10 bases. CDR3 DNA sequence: TGTGCCAGCAGCTTCCCGCTATTAGGCTACACCTTC. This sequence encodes CASSFPLLGYTF.

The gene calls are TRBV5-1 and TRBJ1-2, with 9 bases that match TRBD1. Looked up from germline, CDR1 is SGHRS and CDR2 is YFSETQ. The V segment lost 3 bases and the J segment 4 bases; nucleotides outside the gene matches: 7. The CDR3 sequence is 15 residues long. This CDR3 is CASSSGQGFAYGYTF. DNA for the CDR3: TGCGCCAGCAGCTCAGGACAGGGGTTCGCCTATGGCTACACCTTC.

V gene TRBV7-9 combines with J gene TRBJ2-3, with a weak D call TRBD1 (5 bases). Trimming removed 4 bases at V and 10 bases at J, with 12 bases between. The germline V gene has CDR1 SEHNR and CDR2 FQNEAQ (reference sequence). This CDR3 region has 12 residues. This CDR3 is CASSYEKGAQYF. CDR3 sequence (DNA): TGTGCCAGCAGCTATGAGAAAGGGGCGCAGTATTTT.

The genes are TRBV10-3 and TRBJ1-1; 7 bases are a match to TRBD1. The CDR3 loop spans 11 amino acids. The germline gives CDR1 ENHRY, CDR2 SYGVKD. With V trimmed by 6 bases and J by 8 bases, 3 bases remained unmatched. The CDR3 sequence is CAISSRGEAFF. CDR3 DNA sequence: TGTGCCATCAGCTCCAGGGGGGAAGCTTTCTTT.

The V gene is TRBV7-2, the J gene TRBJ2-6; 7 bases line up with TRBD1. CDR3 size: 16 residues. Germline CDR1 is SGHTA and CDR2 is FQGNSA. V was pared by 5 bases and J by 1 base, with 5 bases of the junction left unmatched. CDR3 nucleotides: TGTGCCAGCAGCAGGGACAGATCTTCTGGGGCCAACGTCCTGACTTTC. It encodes CASSRDRSSGANVLTF.

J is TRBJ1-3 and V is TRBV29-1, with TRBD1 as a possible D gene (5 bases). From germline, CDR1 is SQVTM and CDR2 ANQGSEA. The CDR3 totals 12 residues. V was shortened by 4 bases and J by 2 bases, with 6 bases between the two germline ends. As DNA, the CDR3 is TGCAGCGTTGCAGGGACTGGAAACACCATATATTTT. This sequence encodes CSVAGTGNTIYF.

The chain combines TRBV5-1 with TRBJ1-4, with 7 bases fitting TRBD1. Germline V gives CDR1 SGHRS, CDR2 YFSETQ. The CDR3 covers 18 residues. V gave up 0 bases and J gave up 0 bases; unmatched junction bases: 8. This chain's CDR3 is CASSLGGGQASTNEKLFF. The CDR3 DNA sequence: TGCGCCAGCAGCTTGGGCGGTGGACAGGCCTCAACTAATGAAAAACTGTTTTTT.

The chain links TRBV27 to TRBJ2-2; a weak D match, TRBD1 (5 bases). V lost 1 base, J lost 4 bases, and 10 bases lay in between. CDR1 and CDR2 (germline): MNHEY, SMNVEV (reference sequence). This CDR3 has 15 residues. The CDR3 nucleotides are TGTGCCAGCAGTTTATTTGCAGGGTCCACCGGGGAGCTGTTTTTT. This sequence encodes CASSLFAGSTGELFF.

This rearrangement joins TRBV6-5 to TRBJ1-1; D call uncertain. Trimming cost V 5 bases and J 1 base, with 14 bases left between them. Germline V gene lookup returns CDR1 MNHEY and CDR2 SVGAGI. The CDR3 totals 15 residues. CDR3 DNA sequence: TGTGCCAGCAGTCCCCCAGGAGGCTGGAACACTGAAGCTTTCTTT. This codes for CASSPPGGWNTEAFF.

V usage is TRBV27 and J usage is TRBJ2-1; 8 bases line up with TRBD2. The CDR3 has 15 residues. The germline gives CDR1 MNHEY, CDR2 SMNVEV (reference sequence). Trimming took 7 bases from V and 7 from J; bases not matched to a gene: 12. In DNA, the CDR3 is TGTGCCAGCACCAACACGGGGGGGCCTAGGAATGAGCAGTTCTTC. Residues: CASTNTGGPRNEQFF.

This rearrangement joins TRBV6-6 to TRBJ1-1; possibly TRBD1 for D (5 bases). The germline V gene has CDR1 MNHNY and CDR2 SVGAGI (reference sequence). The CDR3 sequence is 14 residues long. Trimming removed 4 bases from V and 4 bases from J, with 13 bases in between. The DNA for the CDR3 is TGTGCCAGCAGTTCGAACCAGGGCGTCACTGAAGCTTTCTTT. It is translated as CASSSNQGVTEAFF.

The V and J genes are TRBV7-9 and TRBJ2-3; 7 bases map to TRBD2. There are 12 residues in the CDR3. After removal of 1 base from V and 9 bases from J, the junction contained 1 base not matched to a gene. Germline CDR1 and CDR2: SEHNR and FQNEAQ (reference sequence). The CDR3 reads CASSLGEGTQYF. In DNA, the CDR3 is TGTGCCAGCAGCTTAGGGGAGGGGACGCAGTATTTT.

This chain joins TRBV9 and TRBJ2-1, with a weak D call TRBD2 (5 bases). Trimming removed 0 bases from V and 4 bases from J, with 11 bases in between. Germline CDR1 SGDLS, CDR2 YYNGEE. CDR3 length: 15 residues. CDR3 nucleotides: TGTGCCAGCAGCGTAGGCAGCGGATCATACAATGAGCAGTTCTTC. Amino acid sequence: CASSVGSGSYNEQFF. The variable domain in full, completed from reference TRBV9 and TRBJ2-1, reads DSGVTQTPKHLITATGQRVTLRCSPRSGDLSVYWYQQSLDQGLQFLIQYYNGEERAKGNILERFSAQQFPDLHSELNLSSLELGDSALYFCASSVGSGSYNEQFFGPGTRLTVL.

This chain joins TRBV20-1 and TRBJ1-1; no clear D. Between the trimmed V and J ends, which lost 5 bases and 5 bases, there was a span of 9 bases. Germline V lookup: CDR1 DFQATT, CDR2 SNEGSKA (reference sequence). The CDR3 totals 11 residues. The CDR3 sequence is CSALGRTEAFF. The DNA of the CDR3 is TGCAGTGCTCTAGGTCGAACTGAAGCTTTCTTT.

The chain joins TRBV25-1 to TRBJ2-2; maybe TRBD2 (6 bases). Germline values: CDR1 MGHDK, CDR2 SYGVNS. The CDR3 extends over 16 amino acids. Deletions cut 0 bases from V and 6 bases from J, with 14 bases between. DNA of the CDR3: TGTGCCAGCAGTGAATATAAGAGCATAGCGGCCGGGGAGCTGTTTTTT. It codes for CASSEYKSIAAGELFF. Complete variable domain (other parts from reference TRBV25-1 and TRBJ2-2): EADIYQTPRYLVIGTGKKITLECSQTMGHDKMYWYQQDPGMELHLIHYSYGVNSTEKGDLSSESTVSRIRTEHFPLTLESARPSHTSQYLCASSEYKSIAAGELFFGEGSRLTVL.

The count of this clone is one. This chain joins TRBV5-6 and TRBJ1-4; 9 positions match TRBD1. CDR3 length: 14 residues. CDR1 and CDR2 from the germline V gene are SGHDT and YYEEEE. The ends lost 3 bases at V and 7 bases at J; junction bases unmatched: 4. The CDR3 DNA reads TGTGCCAGCAGCTGGGACAGGGTGGGTGAAAAACTGTTTTTT. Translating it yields CASSWDRVGEKLFF.

CDR3 residues: CASSNTGTAYGYTF. CDR3 sequence (DNA): TGTGCCAGCAGTAACACCGGGACTGCCTATGGCTACACCTTC. The chain combines TRBV6-5 with TRBJ1-2, with D maybe TRBD1 (5 bases). The CDR3 sequence is 14 residues long. Trimming took off 5 bases at V and 4 bases at J, with 14 bases between the two ends. Per the germline V gene, CDR1 is MNHEY and CDR2 is SVGAGI.

CDR3 residues: CASSAGLAAYGETQYF. The CDR3 DNA sequence: TGTGCCAGCAGCGCGGGACTAGCGGCCTACGGGGAGACCCAGTACTTC. The chain uses TRBV9 and TRBJ2-5; TRBD2 aligns across 11 bases. The CDR3 sequence is 16 residues long. V shed 3 bases, J shed 5 bases, and the junction held 9 bases outside the gene matches. Germline V lookup: CDR1 SGDLS, CDR2 YYNGEE.

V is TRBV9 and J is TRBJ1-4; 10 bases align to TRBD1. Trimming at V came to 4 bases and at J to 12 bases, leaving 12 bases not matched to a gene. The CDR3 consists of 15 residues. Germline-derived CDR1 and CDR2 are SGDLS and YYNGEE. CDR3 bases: TGTGCCAGCAGCACCTCCGGGACAGGGGTTGGGGAACTGTTTTTT. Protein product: CASSTSGTGVGELFF.

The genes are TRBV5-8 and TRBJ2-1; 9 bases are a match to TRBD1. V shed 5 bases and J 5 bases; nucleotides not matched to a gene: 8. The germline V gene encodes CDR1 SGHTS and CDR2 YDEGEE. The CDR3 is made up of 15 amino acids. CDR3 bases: TGTGCCAGCAGTTTACTGGGACAGGGTCACAATGAGCAGTTCTTC. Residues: CASSLLGQGHNEQFF.

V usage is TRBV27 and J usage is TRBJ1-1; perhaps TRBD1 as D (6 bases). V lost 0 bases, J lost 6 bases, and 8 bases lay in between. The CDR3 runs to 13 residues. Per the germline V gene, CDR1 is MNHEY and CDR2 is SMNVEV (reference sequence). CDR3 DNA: TGTGCCAGCAGTTTATCGGGGGCGGCTGAAGCTTTCTTT. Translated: CASSLSGAAEAFF.

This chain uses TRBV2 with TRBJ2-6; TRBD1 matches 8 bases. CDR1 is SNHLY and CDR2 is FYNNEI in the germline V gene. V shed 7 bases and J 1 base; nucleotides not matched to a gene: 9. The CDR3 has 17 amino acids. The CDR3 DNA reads TGTGCCAGCACCTTGACAGGGGCAGTATCTGGGGCCAACGTCCTGACTTTC. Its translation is CASTLTGAVSGANVLTF. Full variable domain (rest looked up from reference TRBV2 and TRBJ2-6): EPEVTQTPSHQVTQMGQEVILRCVPISNHLYFYWYRQILGQKVEFLVSFYNNEISEKSEIFDDQFSVERPDGSNFTLKIRSTKLEDSAMYFCASTLTGAVSGANVLTFGAGSRLTVL.

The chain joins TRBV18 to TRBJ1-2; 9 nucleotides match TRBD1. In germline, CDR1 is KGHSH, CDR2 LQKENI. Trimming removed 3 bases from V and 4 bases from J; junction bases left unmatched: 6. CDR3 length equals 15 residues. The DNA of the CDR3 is TGTGCCAGCTCACCCTTACAGGGGGCGGTCTATGGCTACACCTTC. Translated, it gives CASSPLQGAVYGYTF.

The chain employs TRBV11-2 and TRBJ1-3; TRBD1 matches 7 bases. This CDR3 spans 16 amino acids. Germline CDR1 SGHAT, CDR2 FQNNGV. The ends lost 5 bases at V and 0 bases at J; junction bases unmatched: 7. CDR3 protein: CASSRQGMSSGNTIYF. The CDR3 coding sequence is TGTGCCAGCAGCAGACAGGGAATGAGCTCTGGAAACACCATATATTTT.

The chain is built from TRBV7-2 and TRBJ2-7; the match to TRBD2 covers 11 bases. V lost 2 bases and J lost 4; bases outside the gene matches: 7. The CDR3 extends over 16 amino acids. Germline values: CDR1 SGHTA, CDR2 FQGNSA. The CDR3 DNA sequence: TGTGCCAGCAGCTTATGGCTTAGCGGGGGGGCGTACGAGCAGTACTTC. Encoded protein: CASSLWLSGGAYEQYF.

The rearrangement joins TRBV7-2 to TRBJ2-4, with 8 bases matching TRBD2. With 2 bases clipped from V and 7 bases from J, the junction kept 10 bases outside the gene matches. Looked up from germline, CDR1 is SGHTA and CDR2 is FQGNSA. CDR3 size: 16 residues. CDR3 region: CASSLLGRGGLNIQYF. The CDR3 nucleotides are TGTGCCAGCAGCTTATTAGGGCGCGGGGGGCTCAACATTCAGTACTTC. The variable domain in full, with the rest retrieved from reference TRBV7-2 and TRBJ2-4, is GAGVSQSPSNKVTEKGKDVELRCDPISGHTALYWYRQSLGQGLEFLIYFQGNSAPDKSGLPSDRFSAERTGGSVSTLTIQRTQQEDSAVYLCASSLLGRGGLNIQYFGAGTRLSVL.

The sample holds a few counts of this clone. The CDR3 loop reads CAIRGQGMNTEAFF. Written as DNA, the CDR3 is TGTGCCATCAGGGGACAGGGGATGAACACTGAAGCTTTCTTT. The J gene is TRBJ1-1, the V gene TRBV10-3, with 10 nucleotides matching TRBD1. This CDR3 comprises 14 residues. The J segment lost 0 bases and the V segment lost 6 bases, leaving 1 base of the junction unmatched. Germline-derived CDR1 and CDR2 are ENHRY and SYGVKD.